The 26 T cell receptor beta chains below were found in one sample sequenced in a study of shared clonotypes between healthy human individuals. TCRdb's table, derived via immunoSEQ multiplex PCR, lists solely in-frame clones and lacks some. This sample carries 1,400,000 or so clones, approximately 98.5% of them seen once, and the ten largest clones take about 0.34%. Sequenced material: naive CD4+ T cells sorted from blood. The subset is: CD45RA+ positively selected. These receptors were obtained from a man between 25 and 39 years old in good health.

The chain joins TRBV6-4 to TRBJ2-1; 10 bases agree with TRBD2. Germline loops: CDR1 MRHNA, CDR2 SNTAGT. The CDR3 extends over 15 amino acids. V gave up 6 bases and J gave up 9 bases; unmatched junction bases: 11. The CDR3 DNA follows: TGTGCCAGCAGAGCTACTAGCGGGACATGGGGTGAGCAGTTCTTC. Translating it yields CASRATSGTWGEQFF.

The rearrangement joins TRBV10-2 to TRBJ1-3; D gene unclear. From germline, CDR1 is WSHSY and CDR2 SAAADI. The germline V and J ends were trimmed by 3 bases and 7 bases, with 19 bases remaining between them. The CDR3 spans 16 residues. The CDR3 DNA is TGCGCCAGCAGTGAAGCCCCTGGTCGGTTTAGGAACACCATATATTTT. This codes for CASSEAPGRFRNTIYF.

This chain joins TRBV19 and TRBJ2-1; tentatively, D is TRBD1 (5 bases). The CDR3 length is 14 residues. Germline CDR1 is LNHDA and CDR2 is SQIVND (reference sequence). V was trimmed by 1 base and J by 12 bases, leaving 16 bases between them. CDR3 amino acids: CASSIGGLPQGQFF. The CDR3 region has the DNA TGTGCCAGTAGTATAGGAGGTCTCCCCCAGGGGCAGTTCTTC.

The V gene is TRBV27, the J gene TRBJ2-7, with D possibly TRBD1 on 5 matching bases. Germline CDR1 and CDR2: MNHEY and SMNVEV (reference sequence). The CDR3 has 14 amino acids. Trimming pared 5 bases from V and 6 bases from J, leaving 17 bases between. CDR3 coding DNA: TGTGCCAGCAGTACGGGCCAGGGTTCTTCCGAGCAGTACTTC. Its protein is CASSTGQGSSEQYF.

The genes are TRBV7-6 and TRBJ2-1, with TRBD2 matching 8 bases. CDR1 is SGHVS and CDR2 is FNYEAQ in the germline V gene. The CDR3 sequence is 15 residues long. J was trimmed by 8 bases and V by 5 bases; bases with no gene match: 11. CDR3 residues: CASSRTGGPRDEQFF. CDR3 nucleotide sequence: TGTGCCAGCAGCCGAACGGGGGGGCCTAGGGATGAGCAGTTCTTC.

The chain has TRBV5-5 and TRBJ2-5; D uncertain. Germline V lookup: CDR1 SGHKS, CDR2 YYEKEE (reference sequence). The CDR3 is made up of 13 amino acids. V was clipped by 7 bases and J by 5 bases, with 15 bases between them. CDR3 nucleotides: TGTGCCAGCCTCGATAGGGCCCAGGAGACCCAGTACTTC. This sequence encodes CASLDRAQETQYF.

The CDR3 region is CASKGTDTQYF. Written as DNA, the CDR3 is TGTGCCAGCAAAGGCACAGATACGCAGTATTTT. This sequence joins TRBV25-1 and TRBJ2-3; no firm D call. The CDR3 runs to 11 residues. The germline V and J ends were trimmed by 7 bases and 1 base, with 3 bases remaining between them. Germline lookup yields CDR1 MGHDK and CDR2 SYGVNS.

This chain connects TRBV5-4 to TRBJ2-1; D might be TRBD1 (5 bases). The V gene's germline CDR1 is SGHNT and CDR2 YYREEE (reference sequence). Deletions cut 3 bases from V and 4 bases from J, with 8 bases between. CDR3 size: 13 residues. The CDR3 DNA reads as TGTGCCAGCAGCTCAGCAGGGTACAATGAGCAGTTCTTC. It encodes CASSSAGYNEQFF.

The chain's CDR3 is CASSLTSGTDTQYF. The CDR3 DNA reads as TGTGCCAGCAGTTTAACTAGCGGGACAGATACGCAGTATTTT. This sequence joins TRBV27 and TRBJ2-3, with TRBD2 identical over 9 bases. CDR3 length: 14 residues. The V segment lost 2 bases and the J segment 3 bases; nucleotides outside the gene matches: 0. Germline-derived CDR1 and CDR2 are MNHEY and SMNVEV (reference sequence).

The chain is built from TRBV7-6 and TRBJ2-1, with D unresolved. The CDR3 spans 14 residues. Germline assignment: CDR1 SGHVS and CDR2 FNYEAQ. Trimming shortened V by 1 base and J by 5 bases, and 9 bases separated the two germline ends. CDR3 bases: TGTGCCAGCAGCTTAGTCGGCAGCCACAATGAGCAGTTCTTC. This encodes CASSLVGSHNEQFF.

The rearrangement uses TRBV7-2 and TRBJ2-1; possibly TRBD2 for D (5 bases). The V and J ends lost 0 bases and 8 bases respectively, with 8 bases between them. Germline V lookup: CDR1 SGHTA, CDR2 FQGNSA. The CDR3 contains 13 residues. Here the CDR3 reads CASSLAAGYEQFF. CDR3 nucleotides: TGTGCCAGCAGCTTAGCGGCGGGTTATGAGCAGTTCTTC.

In its sample, this clone was seen a few times. V is TRBV10-1 and J is TRBJ2-3; D is undetermined. Between the trimmed V and J ends, which lost 7 bases and 4 bases, there was a span of 21 bases. This CDR3 comprises 16 residues. The germline CDR1 and CDR2 sequences are WNHNN and SYGVQD (reference sequence). This CDR3 reads CASIPFGSRWADTQYF. The CDR3 DNA reads as TGCGCCAGCATTCCTTTTGGGTCTCGCTGGGCAGATACGCAGTATTTT.

The chain has TRBV19 and TRBJ2-4; D not resolved. Germline lookup yields CDR1 LNHDA and CDR2 SQIVND (reference sequence). V lost 5 bases and J lost 4, with 3 bases in between. This CDR3 region has 11 residues. The CDR3 DNA sequence: TGTGCCAGTAGTGCAAAAAACATTCAGTACTTC. This encodes CASSAKNIQYF.

This clone was observed a single time. V and J are TRBV5-1 and TRBJ2-1, with 7 nucleotides matching TRBD1. The V segment lost 4 bases and the J segment 4 bases; nucleotides outside the gene matches: 5. The CDR3 covers 14 residues. Germline loops: CDR1 SGHRS, CDR2 YFSETQ. CDR3 loop: CASSPQGSYNEQFF. DNA for the CDR3: TGCGCCAGCAGCCCACAGGGGTCGTACAATGAGCAGTTCTTC. Full variable domain (missing parts from reference TRBV5-1 and TRBJ2-1): KAGVTQTPRYLIKTRGQQVTLSCSPISGHRSVSWYQQTPGQGLQFLFEYFSETQRNKGNFPGRFSGRQFSNSRSEMNVSTLELGDSALYLCASSPQGSYNEQFFGPGTRLTVL.

The rearrangement joins TRBV6-1 to TRBJ2-5; 10 bases fit TRBD1. Germline trimming cut 3 bases from V and 3 bases from J; bases unmatched to any gene: 1. The CDR3 is 14 residues long. Germline V CDR1 and CDR2: MNHNS, SASEGT. CDR3 in amino acids: CASSDGQGEETQYF. CDR3 DNA: TGTGCCAGCAGTGACGGACAGGGGGAAGAGACCCAGTACTTC.

This chain uses TRBV7-2 with TRBJ2-1; 12 nucleotides line up with TRBD2. Per germline, CDR1 SGHTA and CDR2 FQGNSA. This CDR3 spans 14 amino acids. V was pared by 5 bases and J by 10 bases, with 6 bases of the junction left unmatched. The CDR3 loop is CASSPSGRAGEQFF. The CDR3 DNA reads TGTGCCAGCAGCCCTAGCGGGAGGGCGGGGGAGCAGTTCTTC. Based on the CDR3 plus reference TRBV7-2 and TRBJ2-1, the full variable domain is GAGVSQSPSNKVTEKGKDVELRCDPISGHTALYWYRQSLGQGLEFLIYFQGNSAPDKSGLPSDRFSAERTGGSVSTLTIQRTQQEDSAVYLCASSPSGRAGEQFFGPGTRLTVL.

The genes are TRBV7-9 and TRBJ2-5; D not certain. Germline values: CDR1 SEHNR, CDR2 FQNEAQ (reference sequence). The CDR3 length is 16 residues. V was pared by 5 bases and J by 1 base, with 17 bases between. The CDR3 nucleotides are TGTGCCAGCAGCCTCTGGACCGTTGGGGTCCAAGAGACCCAGTACTTC. It is translated as CASSLWTVGVQETQYF.

The chain links TRBV7-6 to TRBJ2-3; TRBD2 agrees at 10 bases. The CDR3 runs 15 residues. CDR1 and CDR2 from the germline V gene are SGHVS and FNYEAQ. V lost 3 bases to trimming and J lost 4 bases; unmatched junction nucleotides: 4. The CDR3 sequence: CASSLSGRGADTQYF. CDR3 nucleotides: TGTGCCAGCAGCTTGAGCGGGAGGGGCGCAGATACGCAGTATTTT. The entire variable domain, with the rest obtained from reference TRBV7-6 and TRBJ2-3, is as follows: GAGVSQSPRYKVTKRGQDVALRCDPISGHVSLYWYRQALGQGPEFLTYFNYEAQQDKSGLPNDRFSAERPEGSISTLTIQRTEQRDSAMYRCASSLSGRGADTQYFGPGTRLTVL.

Turning to this clone: Additional DNA sequences in this sample encode the identical CDR3. The gene calls are TRBV6-5 and TRBJ2-1; a possible D gene is TRBD1 (6 bases). The CDR3 is 13 amino acids. CDR1 and CDR2 from the germline V gene are MNHEY and SVGAGI. Deletions cut 6 bases from V and 3 bases from J, with 9 bases between. The CDR3 is CASRTDSYNEQFF. CDR3 in DNA: TGTGCCAGCAGAACGGACAGCTACAATGAGCAGTTCTTC.

The rearrangement links TRBV18 to TRBJ2-1; no clear D. Germline V CDR1 and CDR2: KGHSH, LQKENI. The CDR3 runs 13 residues. Trimming left V 3 bases short and J 7 bases short, with 10 bases between. The CDR3: CASSPRYGNEQFF. The CDR3 coding sequence is TGTGCCAGCTCACCCCGGTACGGTAATGAGCAGTTCTTC.

This chain uses TRBV20-1 with TRBJ2-7; D gene uncertain. The CDR3 length is 10 residues. V dropped 6 bases and J dropped 6 bases, with 9 bases sitting between them. The germline gives CDR1 DFQATT, CDR2 SNEGSKA (reference sequence). The CDR3 DNA reads as TGCAGTGCAGAAAGCCTCGAGCAGTACTTC. As protein: CSAESLEQYF.

The rearrangement joins TRBV2 to TRBJ2-7; possible D gene TRBD2, 6 bases. V lost 0 bases and J lost 2, with 14 bases in between. In germline, CDR1 is SNHLY, CDR2 FYNNEI. The CDR3 has 16 amino acids. The CDR3, as DNA: TGTGCCAGCAGTGAAGCCGTCTGGCGGGACCCCTACGAGCAGTACTTC. Translation: CASSEAVWRDPYEQYF.

The V and J genes are TRBV4-1 and TRBJ2-1; TRBD2 might be the D (6 bases). There are 16 residues in the CDR3. From germline, CDR1 is MGHRA and CDR2 YSYEKL. The V gene lost 0 bases and the J gene lost 1 base, with 10 bases spanning the gap. CDR3 loop: CASSQDERASYNEQFF. The CDR3 nucleotides read TGCGCCAGCAGCCAAGACGAGCGGGCATCCTACAATGAGCAGTTCTTC.

This chain's CDR3 is CASSLGRDPWGETQYF. In DNA, the CDR3 is TGTGCCAGCAGCTTAGGGCGGGACCCGTGGGGGGAGACCCAGTACTTC. The V and J genes are TRBV7-9 and TRBJ2-5, with D tentatively TRBD2 (6 bases). Trimming removed 1 base from V and 5 bases from J, with 17 bases in between. Germline values: CDR1 SEHNR, CDR2 FQNEAQ (reference sequence). The CDR3 spans 16 residues. The whole variable domain, remainder taken from reference TRBV7-9 and TRBJ2-5, is DTGVSQNPRHKITKRGQNVTFRCDPISEHNRLYWYRQTLGQGPEFLTYFQNEAQLEKSRLLSDRFSAERPKGSFSTLEIQRTEQGDSAMYLCASSLGRDPWGETQYFGPGTRLLVL.

The chain has TRBV7-6 and TRBJ2-1; 8 bases line up with TRBD2. With V trimmed by 1 base and J by 6 bases, 14 bases remained unmatched. Germline values: CDR1 SGHVS, CDR2 FNYEAQ. The CDR3 covers 18 residues. CDR3 amino acids: CASSLDGTRGRQVNEQFF. The CDR3 DNA follows: TGTGCCAGCAGCTTAGATGGGACTAGAGGGCGTCAAGTCAATGAGCAGTTCTTC. The whole variable domain, remainder taken from reference TRBV7-6 and TRBJ2-1, is GAGVSQSPRYKVTKRGQDVALRCDPISGHVSLYWYRQALGQGPEFLTYFNYEAQQDKSGLPNDRFSAERPEGSISTLTIQRTEQRDSAMYRCASSLDGTRGRQVNEQFFGPGTRLTVL.

A note on this clone: Other DNA sequences in the sample encode the same CDR3. The rearrangement uses TRBV5-1 and TRBJ2-5; the D gene is possibly TRBD1 (5 bases). Between the trimmed V and J ends, which lost 1 base and 4 bases, there was a span of 11 bases. CDR1 is SGHRS and CDR2 is YFSETQ in the germline V gene. The length of the CDR3 is 14 residues. The CDR3 is CASSLTGLGETQYF. The DNA for the CDR3 is TGCGCCAGCAGCTTGACAGGATTGGGAGAGACCCAGTACTTC.